The clone carrying this T cell receptor (beta chain) was detected a few times. Its antigen is unknown. This entry comes from a study of cytomegalovirus exposure and HLA in healthy donors. Study conclusions and caveats: Researchers counted approximately 160 TCR beta chains as cytomegalovirus-associated. Relative to the 666-donor mean, N-insertions were reportedly fewer in an Asian-associated ancestry cluster in a later analysis.

Trimming left V 3 bases short and J 7 bases short, with 13 bases between. CDR1 and CDR2 from the germline V gene are KGHSH and LQKENI. The length of the CDR3 is 15 residues. Researchers ran the PCR with 60 Vbeta and 13 Jbeta primers. Original processing notes: Counted up in a later analysis, unique TCR beta chains came to 65 million to 80 million, with about 10 million shared. Measured with immunoSEQ multiplex PCR; TCRdb has only the in-frame clones, and not every one. V and J calls and clone size follow that table, whereas D and trimming were derived from the DNA. Here the sample spans 180,000 or so clones, more than 75% being singletons. Donors counted as nominally healthy when sampled, yet unrecorded immune exposures were likely.

This sequence originates from a woman in her thirties in good health and CMV-seropositive. The rearrangement links TRBV18 to TRBJ1-6; maybe TRBD1 (6 bases). Sequencing was performed on PBMCs. The CDR3 spells CASSPHREKNSPLHF. In nucleotides, the CDR3 is TGTGCCAGCTCACCGCACAGGGAGAAGAATTCACCCCTCCACTTT.